Following are 18 T cell receptor beta chains from one sample sequenced in a study of technical replicates of blood from a handful of donors. Clones were read by immunoSEQ multiplex PCR, and TCRdb kept only the in-frame ones, dropping some. The table includes 53,000 or so clones, approximately 86% detected once. The sample taken for sequencing was PBMCs. These receptors all stem from a human donor in good health. Some clones in this sample may be carry-over from other donors' samples.

This clone was seen only once. The chain links TRBV6-5 to TRBJ2-2, with D possibly TRBD1 on 5 matching bases. Germline V gene sequence: CDR1 MNHEY, CDR2 SVGAGI. This CDR3 comprises 14 residues. The V and J ends lost 2 bases and 3 bases respectively, with 7 bases between them. The CDR3 loop is CASSYGAYTGELFF. In DNA, the CDR3 is TGTGCCAGCAGTTACGGGGCTTACACCGGGGAGCTGTTTTTT.

This clone appeared a single time. This chain joins TRBV18 and TRBJ1-1; 7 nucleotides agree with TRBD1. V lost 3 bases, J lost 5 bases, and 6 bases stayed unmatched. The CDR3 spans 14 residues. Germline V gene data show CDR1 as KGHSH and CDR2 as LQKENI. DNA for the CDR3: TGTGCCAGCTCACCTCCAGGGGGGCGGACTGAAGCTTTCTTT. Residues: CASSPPGGRTEAFF.

The rearrangement uses TRBV28 and TRBJ1-2, with 10 bases identical to TRBD1. From germline, CDR1 is MDHEN and CDR2 SYDVKM. This CDR3 is built from 15 residues. Germline trimming cut 5 bases from V and 3 bases from J; bases unmatched to any gene: 6. CDR3 coding DNA: TGTGCCAGCAGTACGGGACAGGGGTTGTACTATGGCTACACCTTC. This translates into CASSTGQGLYYGYTF.

For the CDR3, the DNA is TGTGCCAGCAGCTTAGATACGGGGGCTGGGGCCAACGTCCTGACTTTC. It codes for CASSLDTGAGANVLTF. The rearrangement joins TRBV11-2 to TRBJ2-6; D is perhaps TRBD2 (6 bases). CDR3 length equals 16 residues. The germline gives CDR1 SGHAT, CDR2 FQNNGV. V was shortened by 0 bases and J by 2 bases, with 8 bases between the two germline ends. The full variable domain, with the rest looked up from reference TRBV11-2 and TRBJ2-6, is EAGVAQSPRYKIIEKRQSVAFWCNPISGHATLYWYQQILGQGPKLLIQFQNNGVVDDSQLPKDRFSAERLKGVDSTLKIQPAKLEDSAVYLCASSLDTGAGANVLTFGAGSRLTVL.

V usage is TRBV7-2 and J usage is TRBJ2-3; TRBD2 aligns across 10 bases. The CDR3 loop spans 19 amino acids. V lost 1 base to trimming and J lost 8 bases; unmatched junction nucleotides: 18. Germline-derived CDR1 and CDR2 are SGHTA and FQGNSA. The CDR3 coding sequence is TGTGCCAGCAGCTTAGGTTCGTCTAGCGGGAGTAGGGGGCGTGGTACGCAGTATTTT. The encoded protein is CASSLGSSSGSRGRGTQYF.

This clone was recorded only once. This sequence joins TRBV6-5 and TRBJ2-3; 9 positions agree with TRBD2. The length of the CDR3 is 14 residues. Germline V gene sequence: CDR1 MNHEY, CDR2 SVGAGI. The V and J ends lost 5 bases and 3 bases, in that order; junction bases with no gene match: 3. CDR3 amino acids: CASSTSGLTDTQYF. In DNA, the CDR3 is TGTGCCAGCAGTACTAGCGGGCTGACAGATACGCAGTATTTT.

J is TRBJ1-2 and V is TRBV7-9; possible D gene TRBD1, 5 bases. Germline CDR1 and CDR2: SEHNR and FQNEAQ (reference sequence). The V gene lost 5 bases and the J gene lost 0 bases, with 13 bases spanning the gap. This CDR3 contains 15 residues. The CDR3 region has the DNA TGTGCCAGCAGCCAAAGACAGCAAACTAACTATGGCTACACCTTC. Translating gives CASSQRQQTNYGYTF.

The chain recombines TRBV9 with TRBJ1-1; TRBD1 matches 9 bases. V gave up 3 bases and J gave up 5 bases; unmatched junction bases: 8. In germline, CDR1 is SGDLS, CDR2 YYNGEE. CDR3 length: 15 amino acids. The CDR3 here is CASSAFMTGGTEAFF. The CDR3 DNA sequence: TGTGCCAGCAGCGCTTTTATGACAGGGGGGACTGAAGCTTTCTTT.

The J gene is TRBJ1-1, the V gene TRBV6-6; 8 bases line up with TRBD1. With 1 base clipped from V and 5 bases from J, the junction kept 9 bases outside the gene matches. Looked up from germline, CDR1 is MNHNY and CDR2 is SVGAGI (reference sequence). The CDR3 has 16 amino acids. The CDR3 here is CASSYWAGGDGTEAFF. The CDR3 nucleotides are TGTGCCAGCAGTTACTGGGCAGGGGGCGATGGGACTGAAGCTTTCTTT.

V gene TRBV10-3 combines with J gene TRBJ2-7, with 9 bases lining up with TRBD1. V lost 10 bases and J lost 4; bases outside the gene matches: 8. This CDR3 comprises 13 residues. The germline V gene has CDR1 ENHRY and CDR2 SYGVKD. CDR3 sequence reads: CATRTGEIYEQYF. CDR3 bases: TGTGCCACAAGGACAGGGGAAATTTACGAGCAGTACTTC.

This sequence joins TRBV12-5 and TRBJ2-3; 12 bases match TRBD2. Germline CDR1 LGHNT, CDR2 FRNRAP. Unmatched junction bases numbered 34, after V lost 6 bases and J lost 6 bases. CDR3 size: 24 residues. The CDR3 DNA reads TGTGCTAGTGGGCGAGCATCCGGGACAGGATTAGACCCCGCTAGCGGGAGGGCCGATGATACGCAGTATTTT. Translation: CASGRASGTGLDPASGRADDTQYF.

The chain joins TRBV6-1 to TRBJ2-6, with D unresolved. CDR1 is MNHNS, CDR2 SASEGT, per germline. The CDR3 runs 15 residues. Deletions cut 6 bases from V and 1 base from J, with 10 bases between. The CDR3 bases are TGTGCCAGCAGAAATACACCTTCTGGGGCCAACGTCCTGACTTTC. Its translation is CASRNTPSGANVLTF.

This chain connects TRBV7-9 to TRBJ2-3; D may be TRBD2 (6 bases). Trimming cost V 2 bases and J 3 bases, with 12 bases left between them. This CDR3 has 15 amino acids. Germline V gene sequence: CDR1 SEHNR, CDR2 FQNEAQ (reference sequence). CDR3 region: CASSLWGGITDTQYF. The CDR3 coding sequence is TGTGCCAGCAGCTTATGGGGCGGGATAACAGATACGCAGTATTTT.

This sequence joins TRBV5-1 and TRBJ1-4; 11 bases match TRBD1. The CDR3 extends over 16 amino acids. V lost 4 bases to trimming and J lost 4 bases; unmatched junction nucleotides: 6. Germline V CDR1 and CDR2: SGHRS, YFSETQ. CDR3 coding DNA: TGCGCCAGCAGCCCTTGGACAGGGGGCGATAATGAAAAACTGTTTTTT. Protein sequence: CASSPWTGGDNEKLFF.

This clone was picked up many times. The V gene is TRBV5-5, the J gene TRBJ1-1, with 8 bases identical to TRBD1. The CDR3 is 14 residues long. The V and J ends lost 4 bases and 1 base, in that order; junction bases with no gene match: 3. The germline V gene encodes CDR1 SGHKS and CDR2 YYEKEE (reference sequence). The CDR3 is CASSLTGANTEAFF. Here the CDR3 DNA reads TGTGCCAGCAGCCTGACAGGGGCGAACACTGAAGCTTTCTTT.

The chain is built from TRBV5-1 and TRBJ2-2; D is unclear. In germline, CDR1 is SGHRS, CDR2 YFSETQ. The V end was cut by 4 bases, the J end by 0 bases, with 10 bases between. This CDR3 has 15 residues. The CDR3 DNA follows: TGCGCCAGCAGCCTGCAGGATTCGAACACCGGGGAGCTGTTTTTT. Amino acids: CASSLQDSNTGELFF.

The chain links TRBV20-1 to TRBJ1-2; D is undetermined. The CDR3 totals 11 residues. Germline lookup yields CDR1 DFQATT and CDR2 SNEGSKA (reference sequence). V lost 4 bases and J 6 bases, leaving 9 bases between the germline ends. The CDR3 sequence: CSATRLNGYTF. CDR3 nucleotides: TGCAGTGCTACAAGACTAAATGGCTACACCTTC.

J is TRBJ1-5 and V is TRBV5-5; perhaps TRBD1 as D (6 bases). The CDR3 runs to 15 residues. The ends were cut back, 0 bases at V and 2 bases at J, with 9 bases in the middle. Germline V lookup: CDR1 SGHKS, CDR2 YYEKEE (reference sequence). The CDR3 DNA reads TGTGCCAGCAGCTTGGCGGGGGGCGGCAATCAGCCCCAGCATTTT. This codes for CASSLAGGGNQPQHF.